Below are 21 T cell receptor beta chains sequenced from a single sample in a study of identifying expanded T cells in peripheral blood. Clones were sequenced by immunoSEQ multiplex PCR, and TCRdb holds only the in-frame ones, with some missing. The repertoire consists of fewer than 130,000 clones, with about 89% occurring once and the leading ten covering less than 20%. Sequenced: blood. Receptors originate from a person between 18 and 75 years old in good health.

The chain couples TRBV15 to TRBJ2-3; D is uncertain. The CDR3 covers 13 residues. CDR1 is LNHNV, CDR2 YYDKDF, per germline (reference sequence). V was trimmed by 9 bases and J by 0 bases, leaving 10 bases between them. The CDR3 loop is CATKHGSTDTQYF. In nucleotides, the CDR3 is TGTGCCACTAAGCACGGTAGCACAGATACGCAGTATTTT.

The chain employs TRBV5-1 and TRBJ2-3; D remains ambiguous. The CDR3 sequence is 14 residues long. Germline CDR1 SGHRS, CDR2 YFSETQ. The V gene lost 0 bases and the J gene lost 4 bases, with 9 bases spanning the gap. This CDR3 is CASSLDVGADTQYF. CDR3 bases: TGCGCCAGCAGCTTGGATGTCGGTGCAGATACGCAGTATTTT.

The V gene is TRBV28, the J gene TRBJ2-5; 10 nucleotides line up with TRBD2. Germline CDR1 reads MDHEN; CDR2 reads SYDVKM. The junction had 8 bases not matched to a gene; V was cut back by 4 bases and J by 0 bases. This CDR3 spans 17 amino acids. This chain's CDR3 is CASSSLRLAGNQETQYF. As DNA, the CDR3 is TGTGCCAGCAGTTCCCTTCGACTAGCGGGTAACCAAGAGACCCAGTACTTC. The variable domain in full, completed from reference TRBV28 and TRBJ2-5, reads DVKVTQSSRYLVKRTGEKVFLECVQDMDHENMFWYRQDPGLGLRLIYFSYDVKMKEKGDIPEGYSVSREKKERFSLILESASTNQTSMYLCASSSLRLAGNQETQYFGPGTRLLVL.

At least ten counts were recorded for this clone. The CDR3 DNA sequence: TGTGCCAGCAGCTCGACCGGGACTAGTAACGAGCAGTACTTC. Protein sequence: CASSSTGTSNEQYF. This rearrangement joins TRBV7-2 to TRBJ2-7; 8 positions agree with TRBD2. CDR3 length equals 14 residues. Per the germline V gene, CDR1 is SGHTA and CDR2 is FQGNSA. The J segment lost 5 bases and the V segment lost 4 bases, leaving 7 bases of the junction unmatched.

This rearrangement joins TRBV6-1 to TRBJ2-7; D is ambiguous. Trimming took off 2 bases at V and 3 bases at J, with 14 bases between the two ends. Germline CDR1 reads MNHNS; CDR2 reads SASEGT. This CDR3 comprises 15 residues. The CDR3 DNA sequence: TGTGCCAGCAGTGAATTTTCGGTCACACGCTACGAGCAGTACTTC. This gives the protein CASSEFSVTRYEQYF.

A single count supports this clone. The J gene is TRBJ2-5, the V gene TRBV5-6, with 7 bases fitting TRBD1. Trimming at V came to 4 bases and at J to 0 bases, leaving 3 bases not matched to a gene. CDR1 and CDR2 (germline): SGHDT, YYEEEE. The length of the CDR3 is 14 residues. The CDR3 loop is CASSLGQNQETQYF. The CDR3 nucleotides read TGTGCCAGCAGCCTGGGACAGAACCAAGAGACCCAGTACTTC.

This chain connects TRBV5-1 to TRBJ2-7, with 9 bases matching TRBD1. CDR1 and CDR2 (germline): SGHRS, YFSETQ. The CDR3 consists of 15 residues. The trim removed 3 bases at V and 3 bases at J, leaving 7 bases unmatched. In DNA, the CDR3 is TGCGCCAGCAGCTCGGCCGGGACAGGGATCTACGAGCAGTACTTC. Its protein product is CASSSAGTGIYEQYF.

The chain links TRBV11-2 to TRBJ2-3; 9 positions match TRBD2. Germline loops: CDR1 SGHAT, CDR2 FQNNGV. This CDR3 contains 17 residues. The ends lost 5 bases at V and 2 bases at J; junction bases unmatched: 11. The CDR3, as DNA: TGTGCCAGCAGCCCCCGGGCGCGGGGGGGATACACAGATACGCAGTATTTT. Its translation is CASSPRARGGYTDTQYF.

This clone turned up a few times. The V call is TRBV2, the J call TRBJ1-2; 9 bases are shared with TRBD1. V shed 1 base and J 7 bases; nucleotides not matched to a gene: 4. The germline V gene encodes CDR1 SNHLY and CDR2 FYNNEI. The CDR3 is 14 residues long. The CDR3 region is CASSEDRGRGGYTF. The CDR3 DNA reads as TGTGCCAGCAGTGAAGACAGGGGGCGGGGTGGCTACACCTTC.

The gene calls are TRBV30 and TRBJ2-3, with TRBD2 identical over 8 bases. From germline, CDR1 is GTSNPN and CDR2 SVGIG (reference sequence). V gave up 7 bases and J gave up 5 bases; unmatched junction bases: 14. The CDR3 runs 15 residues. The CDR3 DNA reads TGTGCCTTCGGGAGGCTAGCGGGCGGCGAAGATACGCAGTATTTT. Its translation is CAFGRLAGGEDTQYF.

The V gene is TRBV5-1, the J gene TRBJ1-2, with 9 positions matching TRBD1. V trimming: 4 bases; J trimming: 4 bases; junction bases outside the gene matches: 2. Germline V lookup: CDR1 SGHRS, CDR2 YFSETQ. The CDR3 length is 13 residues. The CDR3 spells CASSMDRGYGYTF. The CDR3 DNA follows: TGCGCCAGCAGCATGGACAGGGGCTATGGCTACACCTTC.

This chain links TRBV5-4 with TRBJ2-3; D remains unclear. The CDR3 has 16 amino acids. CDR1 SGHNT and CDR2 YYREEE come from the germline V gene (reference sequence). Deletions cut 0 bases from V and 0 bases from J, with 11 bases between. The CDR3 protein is CASSLGSSFSTDTQYF. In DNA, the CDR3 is TGTGCCAGCAGCTTGGGGTCGAGCTTCAGCACAGATACGCAGTATTTT.

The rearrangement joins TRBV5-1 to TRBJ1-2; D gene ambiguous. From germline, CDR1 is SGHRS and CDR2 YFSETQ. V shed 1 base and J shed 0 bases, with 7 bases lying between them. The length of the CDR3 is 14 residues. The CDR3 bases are TGCGCCAGCAGCTTGACGGTTACTAACTATGGCTACACCTTC. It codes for CASSLTVTNYGYTF.

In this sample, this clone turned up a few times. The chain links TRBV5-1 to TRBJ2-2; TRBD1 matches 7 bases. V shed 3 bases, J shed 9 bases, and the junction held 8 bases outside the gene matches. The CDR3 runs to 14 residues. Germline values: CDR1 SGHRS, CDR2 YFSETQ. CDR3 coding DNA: TGCGCCAGCAGCTACGGGACAGAGGCTCGGGAGCTGTTTTTT. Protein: CASSYGTEARELFF.

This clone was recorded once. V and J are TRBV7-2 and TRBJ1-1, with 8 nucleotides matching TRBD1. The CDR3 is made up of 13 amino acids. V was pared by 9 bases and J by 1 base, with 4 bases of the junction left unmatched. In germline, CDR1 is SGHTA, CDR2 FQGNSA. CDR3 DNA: TGTGCCAGTACGACAGGGGCGAACACTGAAGCTTTCTTT. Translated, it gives CASTTGANTEAFF.

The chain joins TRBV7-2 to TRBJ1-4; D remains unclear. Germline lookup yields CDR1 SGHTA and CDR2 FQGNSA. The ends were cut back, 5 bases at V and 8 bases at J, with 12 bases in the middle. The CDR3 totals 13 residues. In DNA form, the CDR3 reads TGTGCCAGCAGCCTTCATACTGAAGAAAAACTGTTTTTT. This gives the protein CASSLHTEEKLFF.

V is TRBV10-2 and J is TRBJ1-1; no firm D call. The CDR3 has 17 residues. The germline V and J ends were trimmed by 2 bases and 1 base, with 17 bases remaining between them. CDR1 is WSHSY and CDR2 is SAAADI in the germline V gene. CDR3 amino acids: CASSERKGVMKNTEAFF. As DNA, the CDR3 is TGCGCCAGCAGTGAGAGAAAGGGTGTTATGAAGAACACTGAAGCTTTCTTT.

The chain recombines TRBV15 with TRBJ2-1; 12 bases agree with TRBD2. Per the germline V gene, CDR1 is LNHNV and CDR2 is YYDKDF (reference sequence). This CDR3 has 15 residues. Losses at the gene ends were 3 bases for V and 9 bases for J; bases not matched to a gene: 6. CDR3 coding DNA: TGTGCCACCAGCAGGACTAGCGGGGGTGGAATTGAGCAGTTCTTC. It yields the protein CATSRTSGGGIEQFF. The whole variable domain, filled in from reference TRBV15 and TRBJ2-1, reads DAMVIQNPRYQVTQFGKPVTLSCSQTLNHNVMYWYQQKSSQAPKLLFHYYDKDFNNEADTPDNFQSRRPNTSFCFLDIRSPGLGDTAMYLCATSRTSGGGIEQFFGPGTRLTVL.

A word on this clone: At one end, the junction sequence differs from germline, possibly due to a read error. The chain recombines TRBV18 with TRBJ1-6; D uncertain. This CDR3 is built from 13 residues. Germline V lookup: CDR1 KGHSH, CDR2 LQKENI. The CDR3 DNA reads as TGTGCCAGCTCACGAGAGCAGAGGTCACCCCTCCATTTT. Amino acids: CASSREQRSPLHF.

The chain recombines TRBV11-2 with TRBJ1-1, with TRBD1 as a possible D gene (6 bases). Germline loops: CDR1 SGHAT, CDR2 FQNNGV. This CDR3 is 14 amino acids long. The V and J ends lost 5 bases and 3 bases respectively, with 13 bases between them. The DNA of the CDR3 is TGTGCCAGCAGCGTACCAGGGGCCTACACTGAAGCTTTCTTT. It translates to CASSVPGAYTEAFF.

DNA for the CDR3: TGCAGCGGTGCCCGGGACACCCCCCTTGGGACCCAGTACTTC. It codes for CSGARDTPLGTQYF. The rearrangement links TRBV29-1 to TRBJ2-5; maybe TRBD1 (6 bases). V lost 7 bases to trimming and J lost 7 bases, with 22 bases between them. The CDR3 loop spans 14 amino acids. Looked up from germline, CDR1 is SQVTM and CDR2 is ANQGSEA.